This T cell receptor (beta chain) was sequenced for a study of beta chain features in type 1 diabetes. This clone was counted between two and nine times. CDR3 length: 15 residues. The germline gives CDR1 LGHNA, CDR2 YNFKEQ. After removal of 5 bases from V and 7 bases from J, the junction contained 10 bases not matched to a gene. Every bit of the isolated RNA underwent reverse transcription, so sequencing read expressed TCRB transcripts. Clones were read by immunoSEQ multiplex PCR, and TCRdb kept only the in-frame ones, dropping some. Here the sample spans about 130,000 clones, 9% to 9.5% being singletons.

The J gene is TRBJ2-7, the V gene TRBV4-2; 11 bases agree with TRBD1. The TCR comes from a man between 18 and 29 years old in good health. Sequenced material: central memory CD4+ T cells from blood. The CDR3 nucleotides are TGTGCCAGCAGCTTAGAAGGACAGGGGGCGAGGGAGCAGTACTTC. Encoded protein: CASSLEGQGAREQYF.